What follows describes a single TCR beta chain. Additional DNA sequences in this sample encode the identical CDR3. The record originates from a study of shared clonotypes between healthy human individuals. About the research overall: Donors, aged 18 to 49, were two women and a few men.

Authors' data handling: Filtering differed because ImmunoSEQ produced junction-only sequences that carried no quality scores. The protocol was immunoSEQ multiplex PCR, while the TCRdb copy is restricted to in-frame clones and leaves out a portion. V and J calls and clone size are copied from that table; D and trimming were computed from the DNA. This table holds about 1.1 million clones, more than 75% found once. Per the germline V gene, CDR1 is KGHSH and CDR2 is LQKENI. CDR3 size: 15 residues. Trimming at V came to 4 bases and at J to 0 bases, leaving 4 bases not matched to a gene. The source of this sequence is a man aged 18 to 35 in good health. Some clones in this sample may be carry-over from other donors' samples. The sequencing input was memory CD4+ T cells from PBMCs. Subset indicated: CD45RA-negative fraction. This chain connects TRBV18 to TRBJ2-3; 7 bases are shared with TRBD2. The CDR3 DNA is TGTGCCAGCTCACGACTAGCTGCTAGCACAGATACGCAGTATTTT. It translates to CASSRLAASTDTQYF.